The entry below describes one T cell receptor (beta chain). The data were produced by immunoSEQ multiplex PCR, yet TCRdb's version contains in-frame clones alone and is incomplete. Among 200,000 to 300,000 clones listed, approximately 89% were seen once. V lost 6 bases, J lost 6 bases, and 10 bases stayed unmatched. The CDR3 totals 15 residues. Germline V gene lookup returns CDR1 LGHDT and CDR2 YNNKEL (reference sequence). The sample originates from a study of blood T cell repertoires in COVID-19. Study-level background: Collection of acute and convalescent COVID-19 samples took place in the United States, Italy and Spain.

V usage is TRBV3-1 (or the pseudogene TRBV3-2) and J usage is TRBJ2-1, with 8 bases identical to TRBD1. Specimen: PBMCs or T cells enriched from blood (not recorded which). The sequence was collected from a woman aged 40 to 50 with acute COVID-19. The CDR3 nucleotides are TGTGCCAGCAGTTCCGGACAGGGAAAAGGCAATGAGCAGTTCTTC. It translates to CASSSGQGKGNEQFF.